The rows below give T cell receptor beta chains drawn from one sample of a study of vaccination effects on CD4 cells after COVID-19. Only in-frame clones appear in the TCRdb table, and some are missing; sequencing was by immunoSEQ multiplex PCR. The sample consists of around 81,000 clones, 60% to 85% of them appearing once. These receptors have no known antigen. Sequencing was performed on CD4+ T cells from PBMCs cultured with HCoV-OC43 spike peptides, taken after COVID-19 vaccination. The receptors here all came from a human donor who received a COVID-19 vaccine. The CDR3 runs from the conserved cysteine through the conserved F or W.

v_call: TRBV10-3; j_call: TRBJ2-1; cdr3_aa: CAISLAGNEQFF
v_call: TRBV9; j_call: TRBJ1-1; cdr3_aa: CASSVAPAGGLKDTEAFF
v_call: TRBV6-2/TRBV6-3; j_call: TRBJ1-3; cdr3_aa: CASSSRQGVGNTIYF
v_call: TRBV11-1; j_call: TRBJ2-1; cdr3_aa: CASSLRTRGDEQFF
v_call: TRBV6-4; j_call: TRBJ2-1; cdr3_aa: CASSDSASGGVAQFF
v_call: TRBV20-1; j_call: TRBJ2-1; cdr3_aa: CSASPGQGMDEQFF
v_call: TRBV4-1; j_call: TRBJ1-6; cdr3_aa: CASSLGRINSPLHF
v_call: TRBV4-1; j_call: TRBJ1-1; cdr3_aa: CASSRQGNRAFF
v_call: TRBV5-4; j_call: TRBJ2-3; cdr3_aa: CASSLQGGTDTQYF
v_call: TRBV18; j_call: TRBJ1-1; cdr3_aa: CASSPQSTGLNTEAFF
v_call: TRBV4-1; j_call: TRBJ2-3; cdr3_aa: CASSPSGNTDTQYF
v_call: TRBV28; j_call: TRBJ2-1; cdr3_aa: CASRRRTGMSVVSNEQFF
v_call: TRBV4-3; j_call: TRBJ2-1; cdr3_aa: CASSQHVGHSSYNEQFF
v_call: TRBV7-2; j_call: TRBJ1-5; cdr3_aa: CASSFSISTNQPQHF
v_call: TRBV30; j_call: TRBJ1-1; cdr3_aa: CAWIPARYRGGTEAFF
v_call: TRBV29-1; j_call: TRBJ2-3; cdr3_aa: CSAELSGTDTQYF
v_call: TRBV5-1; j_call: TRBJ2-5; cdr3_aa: CASSMRGQGAEETQYF
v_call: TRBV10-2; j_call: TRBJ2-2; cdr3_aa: CASIQGAVSGELFF
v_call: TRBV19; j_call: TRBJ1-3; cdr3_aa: CASSKGGPSSGNTIYF
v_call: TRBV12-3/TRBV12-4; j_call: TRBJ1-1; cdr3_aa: CASSLRSTEAFF
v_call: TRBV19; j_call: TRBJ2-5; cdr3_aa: CASSRTGGRETQYF
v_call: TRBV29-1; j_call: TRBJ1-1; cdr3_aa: CSVDLGNTEAFF
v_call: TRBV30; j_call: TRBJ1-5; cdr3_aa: CAWSVEGRNQPQHF
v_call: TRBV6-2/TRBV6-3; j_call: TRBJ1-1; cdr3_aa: CASSYPTQPGDTEAFF
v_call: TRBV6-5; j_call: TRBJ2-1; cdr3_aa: CASARGGKTYNEQFF
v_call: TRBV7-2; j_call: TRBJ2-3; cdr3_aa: CASSLRLTTDTQYF
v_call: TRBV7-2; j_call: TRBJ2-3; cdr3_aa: CASSLELSGGTQYF
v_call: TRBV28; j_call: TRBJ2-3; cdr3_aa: CASTRTDTQYF
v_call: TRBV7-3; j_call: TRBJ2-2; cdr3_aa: CASTLVGGLYTGELFF
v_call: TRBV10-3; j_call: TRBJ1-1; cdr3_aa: CAISDQINTEAFF
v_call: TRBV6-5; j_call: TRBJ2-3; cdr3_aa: CASRRTGGALDTQYF
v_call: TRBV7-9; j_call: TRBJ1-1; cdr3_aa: CASSVRTGVGTEAFF